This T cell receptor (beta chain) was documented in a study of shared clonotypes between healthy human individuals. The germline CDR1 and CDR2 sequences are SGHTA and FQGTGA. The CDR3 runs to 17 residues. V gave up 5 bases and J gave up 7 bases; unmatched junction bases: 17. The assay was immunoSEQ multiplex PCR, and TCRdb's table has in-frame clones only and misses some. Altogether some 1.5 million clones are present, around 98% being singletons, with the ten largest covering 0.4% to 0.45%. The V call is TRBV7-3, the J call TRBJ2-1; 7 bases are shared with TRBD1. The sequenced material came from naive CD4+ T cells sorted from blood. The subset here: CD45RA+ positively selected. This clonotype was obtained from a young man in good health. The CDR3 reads CASSTSGGRGSQNEQFF. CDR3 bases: TGTGCCAGCAGCACCTCCGGAGGCAGGGGGTCCCAGAATGAGCAGTTCTTC.